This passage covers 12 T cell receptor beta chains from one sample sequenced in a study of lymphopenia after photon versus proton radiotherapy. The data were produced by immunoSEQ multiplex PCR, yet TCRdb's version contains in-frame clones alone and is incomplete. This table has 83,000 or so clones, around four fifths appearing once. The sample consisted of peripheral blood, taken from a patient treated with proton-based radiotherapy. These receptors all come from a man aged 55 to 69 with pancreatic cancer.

CDR3 loop: CASSLILAGDNEQFF. Written as DNA, the CDR3 is TGCGCCAGCAGCTTGATCCTAGCGGGGGACAATGAGCAGTTCTTC. The chain couples TRBV5-1 to TRBJ2-1; 10 bases are a match to TRBD2. The V gene end was trimmed by 1 base and the J gene end by 5 bases; junction bases not matched to a gene: 3. Germline CDR1 is SGHRS and CDR2 is YFSETQ. CDR3 size: 15 residues.

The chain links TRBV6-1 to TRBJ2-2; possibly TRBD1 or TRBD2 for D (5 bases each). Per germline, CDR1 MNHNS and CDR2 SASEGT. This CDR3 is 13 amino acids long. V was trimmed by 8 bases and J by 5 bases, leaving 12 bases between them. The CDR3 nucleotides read TGTGCCAGCTGCAGGGACGGAACCGGGGAGCTGTTTTTT. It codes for CASCRDGTGELFF.

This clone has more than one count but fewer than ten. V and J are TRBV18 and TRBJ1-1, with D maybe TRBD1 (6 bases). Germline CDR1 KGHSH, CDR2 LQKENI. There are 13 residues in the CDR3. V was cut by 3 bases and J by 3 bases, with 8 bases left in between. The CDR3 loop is CASSPRGDTEAFF. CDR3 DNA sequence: TGTGCCAGCTCACCCAGGGGTGACACTGAAGCTTTCTTT.

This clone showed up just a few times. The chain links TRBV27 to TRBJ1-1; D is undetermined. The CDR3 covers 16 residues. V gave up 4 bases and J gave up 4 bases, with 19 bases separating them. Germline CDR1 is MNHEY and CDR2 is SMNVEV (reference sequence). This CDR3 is CASSSAGVLRGTEAFF. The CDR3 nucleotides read TGTGCCAGCAGTTCCGCCGGGGTCCTTCGCGGCACTGAAGCTTTCTTT.

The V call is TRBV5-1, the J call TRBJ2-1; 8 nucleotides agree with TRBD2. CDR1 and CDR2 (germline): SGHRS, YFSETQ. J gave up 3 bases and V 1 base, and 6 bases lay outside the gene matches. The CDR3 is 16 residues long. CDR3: CASSLLGGRNYNEQFF. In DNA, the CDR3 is TGCGCCAGCAGCTTGTTGGGCGGGAGGAACTACAATGAGCAGTTCTTC.

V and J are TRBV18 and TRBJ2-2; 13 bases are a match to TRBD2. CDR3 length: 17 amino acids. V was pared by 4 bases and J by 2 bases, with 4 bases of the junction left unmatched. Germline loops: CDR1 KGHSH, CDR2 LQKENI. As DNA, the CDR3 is TGTGCCAGCTCACGGACTAGCGGGAGCACTAACACCGGGGAGCTGTTTTTT. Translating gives CASSRTSGSTNTGELFF.

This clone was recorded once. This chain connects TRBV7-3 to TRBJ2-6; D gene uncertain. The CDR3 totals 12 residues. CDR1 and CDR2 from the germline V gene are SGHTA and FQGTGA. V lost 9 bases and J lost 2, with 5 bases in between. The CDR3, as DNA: TGTGCCAGTGGAGCTGGGGCCAACGTCCTGACTTTC. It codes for CASGAGANVLTF.

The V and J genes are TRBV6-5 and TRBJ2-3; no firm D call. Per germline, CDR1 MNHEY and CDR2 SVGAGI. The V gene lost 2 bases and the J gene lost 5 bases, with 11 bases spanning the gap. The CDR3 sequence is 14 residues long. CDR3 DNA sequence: TGTGCCAGCAGTTACCCCACAGATAGAGATACGCAGTATTTT. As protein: CASSYPTDRDTQYF.

The CDR3 nucleotides are TGTGCCAGCAGTGATGGGACAGGACTGAACACCGGGGAGCTGTTTTTT. Protein product: CASSDGTGLNTGELFF. The gene calls are TRBV2 and TRBJ2-2; 8 nucleotides match TRBD1. J lost 1 base, V lost 3 bases, and 4 bases had no gene match. Germline V gene lookup returns CDR1 SNHLY and CDR2 FYNNEI. CDR3 length equals 16 residues.

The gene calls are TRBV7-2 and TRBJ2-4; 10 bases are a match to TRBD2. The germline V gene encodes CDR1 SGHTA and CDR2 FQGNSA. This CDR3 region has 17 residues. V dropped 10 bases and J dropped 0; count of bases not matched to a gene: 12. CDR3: CAIRTPSSGGAKNIQYF. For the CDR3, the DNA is TGTGCCATCAGGACCCCTTCTAGCGGGGGAGCCAAAAACATTCAGTACTTC.

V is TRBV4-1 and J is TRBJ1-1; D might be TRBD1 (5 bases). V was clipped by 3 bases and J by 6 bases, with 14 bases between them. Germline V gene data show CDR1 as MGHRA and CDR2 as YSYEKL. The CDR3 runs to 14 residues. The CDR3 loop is CASSQGLSGSEAFF. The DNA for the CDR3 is TGCGCCAGCAGCCAGGGACTTTCTGGTTCTGAAGCTTTCTTT.

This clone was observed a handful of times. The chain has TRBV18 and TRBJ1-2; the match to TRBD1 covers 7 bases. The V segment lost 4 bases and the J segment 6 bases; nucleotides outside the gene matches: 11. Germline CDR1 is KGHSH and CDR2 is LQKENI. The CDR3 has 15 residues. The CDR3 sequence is CASSQLTGIGDGYTF. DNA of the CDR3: TGTGCCAGCTCACAACTGACAGGGATAGGCGATGGCTACACCTTC.